The TCR beta chain under discussion was sequenced for a study of regulatory T cells in long-lasting Graves disease. Study outcomes and limitations: Under persistent disease, TRBV28, TRBJ1-2 and TRBJ2-5 were used preferentially.

This CDR3 has 12 residues. Trimming removed 2 bases at V and 3 bases at J, with 5 bases between. Germline CDR1 and CDR2: DFQATT and SNEGSKA (reference sequence). Arm-PCR of CDR3 regions and iRepertoire HTBI primers were the basis on which TCR beta libraries were built. TCRdb processed the multiplex PCR reads anew with MiXCR; each CDR3 protein has one entry. In the table there are roughly 500,000 distinct CDR3 sequences, about 20% of which are singletons. Turning to this clonotype: Its antigen remains unidentified.

Time point reported: persistent/refractory GD, antithyroid drugs over 5 years with positive TRAb. Extracted PBMC RNA gave rise to the TCR library. Recruitment took place at an endocrinology department in Xi'an, China. EDTA tubes were used for drawing around 9 milliliters of peripheral blood. The chain links TRBV20-1 to TRBJ1-5; D unresolved. Sequenced here: peripheral blood mononuclear cells (PBMCs), sampled when the disease was refractory, from a patient treated with antithyroid drugs. This TCR derives from a female donor with Graves disease. The CDR3 protein is CSARFANQPQHF. CDR3 nucleotides: TGCAGTGCTAGATTCGCCAATCAGCCCCAGCATTTT.